This TCR beta chain was observed in a study of shared clonotypes between healthy human individuals. Terminally differentiated effector memory CD45RA+ cells were left out of the naive CD8 fraction, which was CD45RO-negative and positively selected for CCR7. Germline lookup yields CDR1 MDHEN and CDR2 SYDVKM. This CDR3 has 15 residues. Trimming cost V 9 bases and J 2 bases, with 16 bases left between them. Repertoires were generated with immunoSEQ multiplex PCR, while TCRdb's copy carries only in-frame clones and drops some. The sample holds around 1.9 million clones; roughly 93% are singletons and the top ten take around 1.7%.

This chain links TRBV28 with TRBJ2-2; possibly TRBD1 or TRBD2 for D (6 bases each). Sequenced material: naive CD8+ T cells from PBMCs. This clonotype was sampled from a young man in good health. Some clones in this sample may be carry-over from other donors' samples. CDR3: CASAAWGANTGELFF. As DNA, the CDR3 is TGTGCCAGTGCCGCGTGGGGGGCCAACACCGGGGAGCTGTTTTTT.